These T cell receptor beta chains were read from a single sample in a study of T cells after posttransplantation cyclophosphamide. Method: immunoSEQ multiplex PCR; TCRdb's copy keeps in-frame clones and lacks some. The sample lists around 18,000 clones; 70% to 80% were seen once. The specimen was CD8+ T cells sorted from PBMCs, collected about 1,900 days after a stem cell transplant with posttransplant cyclophosphamide. The receptors here all came from a female patient aged 40 to 50 who received an allogeneic stem cell transplant from a related donor, was CMV-positive, and had no GVHD. These T cells may partly come from the graft donor. CDR3s include the opening cysteine and the closing phenylalanine or tryptophan.

V gene: TRBV7-9
CDR3 protein: CASSLAGQSSYNEQFF

V gene: TRBV23-1
CDR3 protein: CASSLGRTNTEAFF

V gene: TRBV18
CDR3 protein: CASSPADRVQETQYF

V gene: TRBV29-1
CDR3 protein: CSVGPGDDYGYTF

V gene: TRBV27
CDR3 protein: CASSLGTGMGSPLHF

V gene: TRBV6-5
CDR3 protein: CASRTYLGSNGELFF

V gene: TRBV28
CDR3 protein: CASSPLTGISSYEQYF

V gene: TRBV28
CDR3 protein: CASSLPPGEAGETQYF

V gene: TRBV5-8
CDR3 protein: CASSSRQFTSTDTQYF

V gene: TRBV7-2
CDR3 protein: CASSPGLAGGNTGELFF

V gene: TRBV5-4
CDR3 protein: CASSGDSSASYNEQFF

V gene: TRBV18
CDR3 protein: CASYSDRGSYEQYF

V gene: TRBV7-6
CDR3 protein: CASSRQGGYEKLFF

V gene: TRBV27
CDR3 protein: CASSTDRVREQYF

V gene: TRBV4-1
CDR3 protein: CASSQGPLRETQYF

V gene: TRBV29-1
CDR3 protein: CSVRLAGGMNTQYF

V gene: TRBV25-1
CDR3 protein: CASSESGGNTEAFF

V gene: TRBV9
CDR3 protein: CASSVGDGTSRNIQYF

V gene: TRBV4-3
CDR3 protein: CASSQDWDSISPLHF

V gene: TRBV7-3
CDR3 protein: CASSYYPSPNTGELFF

V gene: TRBV5-4
CDR3 protein: CASSSYDTYEQYF

V gene: TRBV15
CDR3 protein: CATSRRTGGQPQHF

V gene: TRBV7-2
CDR3 protein: CASSSRPDTQYF

V gene: TRBV4-1
CDR3 protein: CASSQEAAANTGELFF

V gene: TRBV7-3
CDR3 protein: CASSGRGLISAYSNQPQHF

V gene: TRBV7-8
CDR3 protein: CASSATSGGAGELFF

V gene: TRBV5-6
CDR3 protein: CASSSTGVSSYNSPLHF

V gene: TRBV28
CDR3 protein: CASSGTGGKYEQYF

V gene: TRBV25-1
CDR3 protein: CASSGSGGQPQHF

V gene: TRBV7-9
CDR3 protein: CASSLGDRGSLLTF

V gene: TRBV11-2
CDR3 protein: CASSQDSSYEQYF

V gene: TRBV27
CDR3 protein: CASSLYGAGADTQYF

V gene: TRBV7-4
CDR3 protein: CASSSRSTGWAFF

V gene: TRBV13
CDR3 protein: CASSLIPQETQYF

V gene: TRBV5-8
CDR3 protein: CASSTAGGSVRTDTQYF

V gene: TRBV7-9
CDR3 protein: CASSSGSWGGQANTEAFF

V gene: TRBV11-2
CDR3 protein: CASSFTSGGGATGELFF

V gene: TRBV4-1
CDR3 protein: CASSQEDGSGANVLTF

V gene: TRBV5-1
CDR3 protein: CASSPSDRGYNSPLHF

V gene: TRBV5-1
CDR3 protein: CASSLDRTDTEAFF

V gene: TRBV7-9
CDR3 protein: CASSPSGTEAFF

V gene: TRBV18
CDR3 protein: CASSTLDGTDANNEQFF

V gene: TRBV28
CDR3 protein: CASSLRDRGHPDTQYF

V gene: TRBV29-1
CDR3 protein: CSVERGDVRETQYF

V gene: TRBV14
CDR3 protein: CASSPQGTYNEQFF

V gene: TRBV5-1
CDR3 protein: CASSLARQYTGELFF

V gene: TRBV7-9
CDR3 protein: CASSVTGESYEQYF

V gene: TRBV7-3
CDR3 protein: CASSLDSSQETQYF

V gene: TRBV6-5
CDR3 protein: CASRLSGAGDEQYF

V gene: TRBV19
CDR3 protein: CASSPTSGEASSYEQYF

V gene: TRBV27
CDR3 protein: CASSLANTGELFF